These 17 T cell receptor beta chains were all obtained from the same sample, sequenced in a study of blood T cell repertoires in COVID-19. The method was immunoSEQ multiplex PCR; TCRdb's version includes in-frame clones alone and lacks a portion of them. Among under 300,000 clones listed, 70% to 90% were seen once. Sequencing was done on a sample of PBMCs or T cells enriched from blood (not recorded which). The receptors come from a woman in her forties or fifties who had recovered from COVID-19.

V usage is TRBV7-9 and J usage is TRBJ2-1, with 11 bases lining up with TRBD2. Germline CDR1 and CDR2: SEHNR and FQNEAQ (reference sequence). This CDR3 has 18 residues. V lost 10 bases, J lost 5 bases, and 19 bases stayed unmatched. The DNA for the CDR3 is TGTGCCACCCGCTGGAGACTAGCGGGAATCAACGGCAACAATGAGCAGTTCTTC. Encoded protein: CATRWRLAGINGNNEQFF.

The gene calls are TRBV4-1 and TRBJ2-7; 8 bases line up with TRBD2. J was trimmed by 0 bases and V by 4 bases; bases with no gene match: 11. This CDR3 is built from 17 residues. Germline CDR1 and CDR2: MGHRA and YSYEKL. The CDR3 region is CASSRQVSGTSSYEQYF. The CDR3 DNA is TGCGCCAGCAGCCGCCAAGTTTCCGGGACTAGCTCCTACGAGCAGTACTTC.

The V gene is TRBV5-1, the J gene TRBJ2-3, with 12 bases identical to TRBD2. Germline CDR1 and CDR2: SGHRS and YFSETQ. The CDR3 runs to 18 residues. Trimming at V came to 4 bases and at J to 2 bases, leaving 11 bases not matched to a gene. This chain's CDR3 is CASSTGGRLAGVTDTQYF. CDR3 bases: TGCGCCAGCAGCACGGGAGGGCGACTAGCGGGAGTCACAGATACGCAGTATTTT.

The chain combines TRBV2 with TRBJ1-5, with a weak D call TRBD1 (6 bases). Trimming shortened V by 5 bases and J by 7 bases, and 18 bases separated the two germline ends. CDR1 and CDR2 (germline): SNHLY, FYNNEI. CDR3 length: 15 residues. The CDR3 reads CASSQNRGGGQPQHF. In nucleotides, the CDR3 is TGTGCCAGCAGTCAAAACCGAGGGGGGGGGCAGCCCCAGCATTTT.

The chain carries TRBV28 and TRBJ1-5; 11 nucleotides align to TRBD1. Germline V lookup: CDR1 MDHEN, CDR2 SYDVKM. V was clipped by 5 bases and J by 7 bases; unmatched bases: 7. The CDR3 sequence is 15 residues long. CDR3 amino acids: CASSPPGQGGQPQHF. CDR3 nucleotides: TGTGCCAGCAGTCCACCGGGACAGGGGGGGCAGCCCCAGCATTTT.

The chain links TRBV19 to TRBJ1-2, with a tentative D call TRBD1 (6 bases). V was cut by 7 bases and J by 4 bases, with 13 bases left in between. CDR3 size: 13 residues. Germline V gives CDR1 LNHDA, CDR2 SQIVND (reference sequence). This CDR3 is CASTGGHGYGYTF. The CDR3, as DNA: TGTGCCAGTACCGGGGGGCATGGCTATGGCTACACCTTC.

The chain recombines TRBV27 with TRBJ1-2; the D gene is possibly TRBD1 (5 bases). Germline V gene data show CDR1 as MNHEY and CDR2 as SMNVEV (reference sequence). The CDR3 covers 17 residues. V was cut by 4 bases and J by 5 bases, with 23 bases left in between. DNA for the CDR3: TGTGCCAGCAGTTCCCTTGGGGCCCGGCCCTCTTCTTATGGCTACACCTTC. Protein: CASSSLGARPSSYGYTF.

Worth noting for this clone: The same CDR3 also results from other DNA sequences found in this sample. The rearrangement uses TRBV27 and TRBJ1-1, with D perhaps matching TRBD1 (6 bases). Germline lookup yields CDR1 MNHEY and CDR2 SMNVEV (reference sequence). V shed 2 bases and J shed 0 bases, with 7 bases lying between them. The CDR3 is 14 amino acids. In DNA form, the CDR3 reads TGTGCCAGCAGTTTAACAGGGTTGAACACTGAAGCTTTCTTT. Translated: CASSLTGLNTEAFF.

The chain carries TRBV7-9 and TRBJ1-1; D unresolved. Germline loops: CDR1 SEHNR, CDR2 FQNEAQ (reference sequence). Trimming cost V 5 bases and J 2 bases, with 18 bases left between them. CDR3 length: 16 amino acids. The CDR3 coding sequence is TGTGCCAGCAGCCCGGAGAGGGCTGACGCAAACACTGAAGCTTTCTTT. This codes for CASSPERADANTEAFF. The complete variable domain, with remaining parts taken from reference TRBV7-9 and TRBJ1-1, reads DTGVSQNPRHKITKRGQNVTFRCDPISEHNRLYWYRQTLGQGPEFLTYFQNEAQLEKSRLLSDRFSAERPKGSFSTLEIQRTEQGDSAMYLCASSPERADANTEAFFGQGTRLTVV.

The V gene is TRBV7-6, the J gene TRBJ1-6; D is unresolved. Germline lookup yields CDR1 SGHVS and CDR2 FNYEAQ. The CDR3 is 14 amino acids. With 6 bases removed from V and 10 bases from J, the gap between germline ends came to 16 bases. The CDR3 region is CASRTGKEGSPLHF. In DNA form, the CDR3 reads TGTGCCAGCAGGACCGGGAAGGAGGGATCACCCCTCCACTTT. Combining the CDR3 with reference TRBV7-6 and TRBJ1-6 gives the whole variable domain GAGVSQSPRYKVTKRGQDVALRCDPISGHVSLYWYRQALGQGPEFLTYFNYEAQQDKSGLPNDRFSAERPEGSISTLTIQRTEQRDSAMYRCASRTGKEGSPLHFGNGTRLTVT.

J is TRBJ2-1 and V is TRBV7-8; perhaps TRBD1 as D (5 bases). The CDR3 loop spans 15 amino acids. V dropped 4 bases and J dropped 3 bases, with 13 bases sitting between them. CDR1 and CDR2 from the germline V gene are SGHVS and FQNEAQ. The CDR3 sequence is CASSSQVSIYNEQFF. The CDR3 nucleotides are TGTGCCAGCAGCTCACAGGTCTCGATCTACAATGAGCAGTTCTTC.

This clone was seen a handful of times. This chain joins TRBV7-9 and TRBJ2-7; 7 nucleotides match TRBD2. V was clipped by 7 bases and J by 0 bases; unmatched bases: 3. This CDR3 has 13 residues. Per germline, CDR1 SEHNR and CDR2 FQNEAQ (reference sequence). For the CDR3, the DNA is TGTGCCAGCAACGGCGGGAGCTCCTACGAGCAGTACTTC. As protein: CASNGGSSYEQYF.

In regard to this clone: The junction and the germline gene differ at one end; a read error may be behind it. This sequence joins TRBV12-5 and TRBJ2-1, with D possibly TRBD2 on 5 matching bases. Germline CDR1 LGHNT, CDR2 FRNRAP. This CDR3 has 11 residues. This CDR3 reads CASALGSEQFF. CDR3 nucleotides: TGTGCTAGTGCTTTGGGGAGTGAGCAGTTCTTC. Full variable domain (remainder filled in from reference TRBV12-5 and TRBJ2-1): DARVTQTPRHKVTEMGQEVTMRCQPILGHNTVFWYRQTMMQGLELLAYFRNRAPLDDSGMPKDRFSAEMPDATLATLKIQPSEPRDSAVYFCASALGSEQFFGPGTRLTVL.

This clone occurred a few times. Distinct nucleotide sequences in the sample also encode this CDR3. This sequence joins TRBV5-1 and TRBJ1-3; D possibly corresponds to TRBD1 (6 bases). This CDR3 has 14 residues. Trimming removed 0 bases from V and 7 bases from J, with 11 bases in between. The germline V gene encodes CDR1 SGHRS and CDR2 YFSETQ. Written as DNA, the CDR3 is TGCGCCAGCAGCTTGGAACAGGGAGGGAACACCATATATTTT. Its protein product is CASSLEQGGNTIYF.

This clone was recorded a few times. This chain links TRBV28 with TRBJ2-1, with 10 bases matching TRBD2. The CDR3 spans 15 residues. In germline, CDR1 is MDHEN, CDR2 SYDVKM. Germline trimming cut 2 bases from V and 7 bases from J; bases unmatched to any gene: 5. The DNA for the CDR3 is TGTGCCAGCAGTTTACCAGCGGGAGGGCGAAATGAGCAGTTCTTC. Translation gives CASSLPAGGRNEQFF.

This rearrangement joins TRBV4-1 to TRBJ1-1, with a tentative D call TRBD1 (5 bases). Germline values: CDR1 MGHRA, CDR2 YSYEKL. The V and J ends lost 3 bases and 3 bases respectively, with 20 bases between them. The CDR3 loop spans 17 amino acids. CDR3 in DNA: TGCGCCAGCAGCCAGAAAGGGGAGGCAGGTTGGTACACTGAAGCTTTCTTT. Its translation is CASSQKGEAGWYTEAFF.

The chain combines TRBV27 with TRBJ1-2, with 7 nucleotides matching TRBD1. The CDR3 sequence is 15 residues long. Germline assignment: CDR1 MNHEY and CDR2 SMNVEV (reference sequence). V shed 3 bases, J shed 3 bases, and the junction held 7 bases outside the gene matches. As DNA, the CDR3 is TGTGCCAGCAGTTTGGACAGGTTCGGGGACTATGGCTACACCTTC. Its protein is CASSLDRFGDYGYTF.